This TCR beta chain was observed in a study of blood T cell repertoires in COVID-19. Study context: Spain, Italy and the United States supplied samples that represented acute and convalescent COVID-19. T cells, B-cell-depleted T cells, or PBMCs supplied cDNA or gDNA.

As processed by the authors: Amplification of reference gene primers was used by the study to estimate nucleated cell counts. Profiling relied on immunoSEQ multiplex PCR, and the TCRdb table lists in-frame clones only, not all of them. That table supplies the V and J calls and clone size; D and trimming were determined from the DNA. The sample records more than 200,000 clones, roughly 80% being singletons. Germline CDR1 SGDLS, CDR2 YYNGEE. Losses at the gene ends were 4 bases for V and 7 bases for J; bases not matched to a gene: 11. CDR3 length: 14 residues. This receptor was taken from a middle-aged man with active or convalescent COVID-19. The sample was peripheral blood. The gene calls are TRBV9 and TRBJ2-7; 7 bases are a match to TRBD1. This chain's CDR3 is CASSIRQGSTEQYF. Here the CDR3 DNA reads TGTGCCAGCAGCATTAGACAGGGTTCGACGGAGCAGTACTTC.